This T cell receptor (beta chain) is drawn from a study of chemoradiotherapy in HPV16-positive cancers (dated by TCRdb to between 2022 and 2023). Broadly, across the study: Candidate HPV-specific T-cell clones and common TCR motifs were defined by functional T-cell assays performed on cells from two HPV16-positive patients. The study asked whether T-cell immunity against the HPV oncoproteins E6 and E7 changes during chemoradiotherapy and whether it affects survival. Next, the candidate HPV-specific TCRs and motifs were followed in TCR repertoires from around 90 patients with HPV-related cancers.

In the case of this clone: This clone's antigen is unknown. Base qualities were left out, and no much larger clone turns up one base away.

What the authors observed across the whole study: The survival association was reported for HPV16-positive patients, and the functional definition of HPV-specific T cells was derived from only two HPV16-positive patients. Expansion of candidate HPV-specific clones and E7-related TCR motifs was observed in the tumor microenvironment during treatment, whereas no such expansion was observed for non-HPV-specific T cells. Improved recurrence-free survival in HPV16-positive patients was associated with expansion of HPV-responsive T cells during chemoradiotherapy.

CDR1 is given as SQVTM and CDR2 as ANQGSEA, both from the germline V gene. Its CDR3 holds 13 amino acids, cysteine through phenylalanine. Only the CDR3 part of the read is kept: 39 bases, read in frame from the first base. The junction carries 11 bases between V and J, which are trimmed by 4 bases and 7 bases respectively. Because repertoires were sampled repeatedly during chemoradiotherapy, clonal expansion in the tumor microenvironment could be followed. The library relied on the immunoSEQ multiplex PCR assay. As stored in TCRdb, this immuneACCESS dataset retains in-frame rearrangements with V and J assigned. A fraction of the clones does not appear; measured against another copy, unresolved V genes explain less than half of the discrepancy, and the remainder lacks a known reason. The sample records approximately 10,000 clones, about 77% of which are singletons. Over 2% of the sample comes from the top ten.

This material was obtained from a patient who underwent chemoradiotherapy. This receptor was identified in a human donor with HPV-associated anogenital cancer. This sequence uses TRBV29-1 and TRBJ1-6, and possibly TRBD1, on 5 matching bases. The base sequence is TGCAGCGTTGCGGACAAGGAGAATTCACCCCTCCACTTT. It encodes CSVADKENSPLHF.